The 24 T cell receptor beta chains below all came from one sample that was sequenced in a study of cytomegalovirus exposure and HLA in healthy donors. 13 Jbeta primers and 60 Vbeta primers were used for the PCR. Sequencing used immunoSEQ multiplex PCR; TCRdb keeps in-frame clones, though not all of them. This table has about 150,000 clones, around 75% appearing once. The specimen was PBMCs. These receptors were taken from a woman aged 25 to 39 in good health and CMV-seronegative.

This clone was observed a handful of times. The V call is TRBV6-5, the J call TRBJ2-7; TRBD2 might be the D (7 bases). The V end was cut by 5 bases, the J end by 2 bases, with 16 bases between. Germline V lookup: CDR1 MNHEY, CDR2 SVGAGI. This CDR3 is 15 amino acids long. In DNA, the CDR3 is TGTGCCAGCAGTACGGTAGGGGGGGACACCTACGAGCAGTACTTC. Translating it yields CASSTVGGDTYEQYF.

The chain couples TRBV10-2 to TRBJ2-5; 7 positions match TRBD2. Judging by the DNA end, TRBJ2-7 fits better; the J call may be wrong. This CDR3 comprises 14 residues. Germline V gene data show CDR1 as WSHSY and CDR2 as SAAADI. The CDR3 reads CASGGGSRSYEQYF. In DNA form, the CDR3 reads TGCGCCAGCGGGGGGGGAAGCCGCTCCTACGAGCAGTACTTC.

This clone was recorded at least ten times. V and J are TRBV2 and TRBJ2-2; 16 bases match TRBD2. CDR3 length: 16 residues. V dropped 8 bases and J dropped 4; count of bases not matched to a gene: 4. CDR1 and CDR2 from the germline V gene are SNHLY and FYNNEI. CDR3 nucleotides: TGTGCCAGCGCGGGACTAGCGGGAGGGGGCACCGGGGAGCTGTTTTTT. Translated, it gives CASAGLAGGGTGELFF.

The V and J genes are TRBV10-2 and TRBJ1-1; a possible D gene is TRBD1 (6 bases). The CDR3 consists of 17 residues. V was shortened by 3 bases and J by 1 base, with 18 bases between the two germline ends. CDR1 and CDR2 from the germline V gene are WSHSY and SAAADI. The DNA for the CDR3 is TGCGCCAGCAGTGAACCCTCAACAGGGTCCCGGAACACTGAAGCTTTCTTT. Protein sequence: CASSEPSTGSRNTEAFF.

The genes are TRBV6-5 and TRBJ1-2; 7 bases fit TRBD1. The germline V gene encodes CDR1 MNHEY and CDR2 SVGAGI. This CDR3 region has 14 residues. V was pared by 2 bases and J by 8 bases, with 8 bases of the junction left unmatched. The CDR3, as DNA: TGTGCCAGCAGTTACGGTCCAGGGGGTTACGGCTACACCTTC. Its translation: CASSYGPGGYGYTF.

The CDR3: CASSGEETQYF. CDR3 DNA: TGTGCCAGCAGCGGGGAGGAAACCCAGTACTTC. The chain is built from TRBV2 and TRBJ2-5, with D tentatively TRBD2 (6 bases). The germline V gene has CDR1 SNHLY and CDR2 FYNNEI. The CDR3 totals 11 residues. The V end lost 6 bases, the J end lost 8 bases, and 10 bases lay between the germline ends.

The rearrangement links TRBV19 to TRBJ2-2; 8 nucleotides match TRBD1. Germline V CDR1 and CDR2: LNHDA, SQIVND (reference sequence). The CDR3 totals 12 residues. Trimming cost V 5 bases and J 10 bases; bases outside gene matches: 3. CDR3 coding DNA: TGTGCCAGTAGTGTGGACAGGGCGGAGCTGTTTTTT. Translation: CASSVDRAELFF.

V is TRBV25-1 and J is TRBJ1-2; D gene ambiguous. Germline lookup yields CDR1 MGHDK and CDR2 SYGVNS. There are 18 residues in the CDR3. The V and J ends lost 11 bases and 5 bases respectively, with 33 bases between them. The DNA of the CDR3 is TGTGCCCTGCCTTTGGTAACGAGCCCGCAGGATCTAAAATATGGCTACACCTTC. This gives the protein CALPLVTSPQDLKYGYTF.

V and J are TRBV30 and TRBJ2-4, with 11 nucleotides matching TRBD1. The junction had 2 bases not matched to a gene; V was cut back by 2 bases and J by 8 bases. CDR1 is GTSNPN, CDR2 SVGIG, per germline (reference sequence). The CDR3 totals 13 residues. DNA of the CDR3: TGTGCCTGGAGTAGGGACAGGGGGGACATTCAGTACTTC. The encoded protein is CAWSRDRGDIQYF.

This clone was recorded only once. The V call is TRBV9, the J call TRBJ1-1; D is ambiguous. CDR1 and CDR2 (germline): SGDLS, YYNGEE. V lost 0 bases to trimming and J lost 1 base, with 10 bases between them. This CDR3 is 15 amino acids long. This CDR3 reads CASSVVTVRNTEAFF. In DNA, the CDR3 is TGTGCCAGCAGCGTAGTCACGGTAAGGAACACTGAAGCTTTCTTT.

CDR3 sequence (DNA): TGCGCCAGCAGCCCCTCGGGACTCCGGAACACTGAAGCTTTCTTT. Translating it yields CASSPSGLRNTEAFF. The gene calls are TRBV4-3 and TRBJ1-1; maybe TRBD1 (5 bases). Germline-derived CDR1 and CDR2 are LGHNA and YSLEER. The CDR3 is made up of 15 amino acids. Trimming cost V 4 bases and J 1 base, with 13 bases left between them.

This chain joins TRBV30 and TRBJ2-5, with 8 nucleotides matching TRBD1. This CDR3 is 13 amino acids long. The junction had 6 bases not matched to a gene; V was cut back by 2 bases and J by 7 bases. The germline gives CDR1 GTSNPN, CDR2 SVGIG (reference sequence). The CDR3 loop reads CAWSYRQGRTQYF. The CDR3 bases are TGTGCCTGGAGTTACCGACAGGGGCGGACCCAGTACTTC. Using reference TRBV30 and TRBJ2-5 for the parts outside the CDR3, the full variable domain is SQTIHQWPATLVQPVGSPLSLECTVEGTSNPNLYWYRQAAGRGLQLLFYSVGIGQISSEVPQNLSASRPQDRQFILSSKKLLLSDSGFYLCAWSYRQGRTQYFGPGTRLLVL.

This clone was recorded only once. The chain's CDR3 is CASSGSSGAPYNEQFF. The CDR3 DNA sequence: TGCGCCAGCAGTGGTTCTAGCGGGGCACCCTACAATGAGCAGTTCTTC. The chain carries TRBV10-1 and TRBJ2-1; TRBD2 aligns across 9 bases. V lost 4 bases, J lost 2 bases, and 6 bases stayed unmatched. The CDR3 loop spans 16 amino acids. CDR1 WNHNN and CDR2 SYGVQD come from the germline V gene (reference sequence).

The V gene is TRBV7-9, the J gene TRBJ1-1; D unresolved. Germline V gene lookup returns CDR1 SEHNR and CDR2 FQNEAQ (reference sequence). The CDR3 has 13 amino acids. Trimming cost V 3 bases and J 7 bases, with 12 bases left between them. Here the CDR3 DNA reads TGTGCCAGCAGCTTTGAGGGTATTGGTGAAGCTTTCTTT. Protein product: CASSFEGIGEAFF. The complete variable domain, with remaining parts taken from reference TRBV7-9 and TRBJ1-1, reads DTGVSQNPRHKITKRGQNVTFRCDPISEHNRLYWYRQTLGQGPEFLTYFQNEAQLEKSRLLSDRFSAERPKGSFSTLEIQRTEQGDSAMYLCASSFEGIGEAFFGQGTRLTVV.

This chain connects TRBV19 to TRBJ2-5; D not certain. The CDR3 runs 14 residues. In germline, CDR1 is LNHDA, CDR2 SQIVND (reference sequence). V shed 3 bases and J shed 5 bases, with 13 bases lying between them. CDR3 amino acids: CASSITWPGETQYF. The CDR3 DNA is TGTGCCAGTAGTATTACCTGGCCCGGGGAGACCCAGTACTTC.

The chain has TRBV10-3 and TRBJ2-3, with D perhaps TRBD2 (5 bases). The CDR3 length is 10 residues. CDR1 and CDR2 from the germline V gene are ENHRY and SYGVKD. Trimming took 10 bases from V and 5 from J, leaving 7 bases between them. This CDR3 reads CATAGDTQYF. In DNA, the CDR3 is TGTGCCACGGCGGGAGATACGCAGTATTTT.

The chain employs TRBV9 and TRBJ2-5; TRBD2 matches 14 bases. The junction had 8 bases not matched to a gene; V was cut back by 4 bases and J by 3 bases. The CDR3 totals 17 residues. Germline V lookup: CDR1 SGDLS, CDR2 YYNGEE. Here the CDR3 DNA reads TGTGCCAGCAGCTTTAGGACTAGCGGGGGGCTTGAAGAGACCCAGTACTTC. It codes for CASSFRTSGGLEETQYF. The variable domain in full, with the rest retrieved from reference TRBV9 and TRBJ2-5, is DSGVTQTPKHLITATGQRVTLRCSPRSGDLSVYWYQQSLDQGLQFLIQYYNGEERAKGNILERFSAQQFPDLHSELNLSSLELGDSALYFCASSFRTSGGLEETQYFGPGTRLLVL.

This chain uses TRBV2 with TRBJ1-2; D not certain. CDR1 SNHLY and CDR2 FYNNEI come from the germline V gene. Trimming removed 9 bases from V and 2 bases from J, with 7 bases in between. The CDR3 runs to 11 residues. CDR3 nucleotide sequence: TGTGCCAGTAGAGGAAACTATGGCTACACCTTC. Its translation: CASRGNYGYTF.

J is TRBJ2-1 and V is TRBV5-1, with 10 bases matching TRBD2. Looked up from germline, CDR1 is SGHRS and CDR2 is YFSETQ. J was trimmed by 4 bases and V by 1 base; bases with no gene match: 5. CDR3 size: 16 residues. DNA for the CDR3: TGCGCCAGCAGCTTGCAAGAGACTAGCGGGTACAATGAGCAGTTCTTC. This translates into CASSLQETSGYNEQFF. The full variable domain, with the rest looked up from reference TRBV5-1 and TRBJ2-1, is KAGVTQTPRYLIKTRGQQVTLSCSPISGHRSVSWYQQTPGQGLQFLFEYFSETQRNKGNFPGRFSGRQFSNSRSEMNVSTLELGDSALYLCASSLQETSGYNEQFFGPGTRLTVL.

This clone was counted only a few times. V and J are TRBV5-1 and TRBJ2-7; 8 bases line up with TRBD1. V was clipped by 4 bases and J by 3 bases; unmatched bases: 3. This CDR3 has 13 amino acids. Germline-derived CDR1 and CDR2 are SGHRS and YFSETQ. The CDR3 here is CASSQDRGYEQYF. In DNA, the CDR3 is TGCGCCAGCAGCCAAGACAGGGGCTACGAGCAGTACTTC.

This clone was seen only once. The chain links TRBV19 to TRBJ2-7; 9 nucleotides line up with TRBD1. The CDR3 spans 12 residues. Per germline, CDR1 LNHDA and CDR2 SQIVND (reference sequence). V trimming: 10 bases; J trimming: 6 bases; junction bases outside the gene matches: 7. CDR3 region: CAIGTGTGEQYF. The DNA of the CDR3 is TGTGCCATTGGGACAGGGACGGGCGAGCAGTACTTC.

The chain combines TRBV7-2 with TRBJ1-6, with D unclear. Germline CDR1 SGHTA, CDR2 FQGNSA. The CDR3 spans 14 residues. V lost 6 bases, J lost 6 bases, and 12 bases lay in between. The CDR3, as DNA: TGTGCCAGCAGTCCAACCAGACTTAATTCACCCCTCCACTTT. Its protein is CASSPTRLNSPLHF.

CDR3 sequence: CASSTSLMNTEAFF. In DNA form, the CDR3 reads TGTGCCAGTAGTACCTCACTGATGAACACTGAAGCTTTCTTT. The chain recombines TRBV19 with TRBJ1-1; no clear D. With 4 bases removed from V and 0 bases from J, the gap between germline ends came to 9 bases. This CDR3 has 14 amino acids. In germline, CDR1 is LNHDA, CDR2 SQIVND (reference sequence).

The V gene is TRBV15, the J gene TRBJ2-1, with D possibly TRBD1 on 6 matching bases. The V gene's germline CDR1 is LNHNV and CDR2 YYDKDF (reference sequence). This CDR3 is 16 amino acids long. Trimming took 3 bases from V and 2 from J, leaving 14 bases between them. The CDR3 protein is CATSSFTGFPYNEQFF. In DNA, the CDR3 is TGTGCCACCAGCAGCTTCACAGGGTTCCCCTACAATGAGCAGTTCTTC.